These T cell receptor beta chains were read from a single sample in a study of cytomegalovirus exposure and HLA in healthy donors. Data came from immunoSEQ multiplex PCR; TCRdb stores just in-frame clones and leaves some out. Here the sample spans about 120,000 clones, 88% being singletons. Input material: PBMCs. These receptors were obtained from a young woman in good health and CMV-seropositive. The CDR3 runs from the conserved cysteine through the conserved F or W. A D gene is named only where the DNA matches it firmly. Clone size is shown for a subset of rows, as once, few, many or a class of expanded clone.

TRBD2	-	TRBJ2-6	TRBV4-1	TGCGCCAGCAGCCTTCCCTGGGGGGAGGGCGGCTCTGGGGCCAACGTCCTGACTTTC	CASSLPWGEGGSGANVLTF
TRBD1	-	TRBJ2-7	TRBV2	TGTGCCAGCAGTTCATTCAGGGGGCGCGAGCAGTACTTC	CASSSFRGREQYF
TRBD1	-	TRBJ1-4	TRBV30	TGTGCCTGGAGCGCAGTTGGGGGTAGGAGACAGGGAAGGAATGAAAAACTGTTTTTT	CAWSAVGGRRQGRNEKLFF
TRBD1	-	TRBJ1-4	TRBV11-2	TGTGCCAGCAGACCTGGACAGGGCAAGAATGAAAAACTGTTTTTT	CASRPGQGKNEKLFF
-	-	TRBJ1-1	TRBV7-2	TGTGCCAGCAGTTTCCGGGCCGCGGGGGCTTTCTTT	CASSFRAAGAFF
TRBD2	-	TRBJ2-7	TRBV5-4	TGTGCCAGCAGCAGGGGACTGAGCGGGACTTACGAGCAGTACTTC	CASSRGLSGTYEQYF
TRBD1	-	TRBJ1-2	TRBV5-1	TGCGCCAGCCGAGCCTCCCGGGACAGGGGTACACATGGCTACACCTTC	CASRASRDRGTHGYTF
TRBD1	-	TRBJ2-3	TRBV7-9	TGTGCCAGCAGCCTCAAGGGCGGGACAGGGGGGACTACGCAGTATTTT	CASSLKGGTGGTTQYF
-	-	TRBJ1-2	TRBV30	TGTGCCTGGAGTGTACGTGAGGGTCGAGGCTACACCTTC	CAWSVREGRGYTF
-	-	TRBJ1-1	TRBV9	TGTGCCAGCAGCGTAGATTCCAAATTCACTGAAGCTTTCTTT	CASSVDSKFTEAFF
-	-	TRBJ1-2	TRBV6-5	TGTGCCAGCAGTAGCCCCGGACAGATTAACTATGGCTACACCTTC	CASSSPGQINYGYTF
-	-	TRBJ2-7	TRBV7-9	TGTGCCAGCAGCTCCACCTACGAGCAGTACTTC	CASSSTYEQYF
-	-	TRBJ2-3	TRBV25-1	TGTGCCAGCAGGCCGGGGCGGGGTACGCAGTATTTT	CASRPGRGTQYF
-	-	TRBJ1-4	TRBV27	TGTGCCAGCAGTTTCGCCGGCGGAGGGGAAAAACTGTTTTTT	CASSFAGGGEKLFF
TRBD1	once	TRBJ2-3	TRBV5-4	TGTGCCAGCAGCTCCCACCGACAGGGGCGTCCAGATACGCAGTATTTT	CASSSHRQGRPDTQYF
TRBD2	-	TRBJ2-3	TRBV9	TGTGCCAGCAGCGTAGGGGGGACTAGCGGAACAGATACGCAGTATTTT	CASSVGGTSGTDTQYF
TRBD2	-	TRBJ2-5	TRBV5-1	TGCGCCAGCAGCTTGCCCCTGGGGATAGCGGGAGGTCGAGAGACCCAGTACTTC	CASSLPLGIAGGRETQYF
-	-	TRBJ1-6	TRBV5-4	TGTGCCAGCAGCTTGGCAGGGGCTAATTCACCCCTCCACTTT	CASSLAGANSPLHF
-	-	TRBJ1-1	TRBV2	TGTGCCAGCAGTCAGTTACCGAACACTGAAGCTTTCTTT	CASSQLPNTEAFF
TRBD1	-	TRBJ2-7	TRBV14	TGTGCCAGCAGCCTCTTTGGGGGGACAGGAGCTTACGAGCAGTACTTC	CASSLFGGTGAYEQYF
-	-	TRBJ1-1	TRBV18	TGTGCCAGCTCACCAGGGGGGGCGGGCACTGAAGCTTTCTTT	CASSPGGAGTEAFF
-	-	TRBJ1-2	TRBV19	TGTGCCAGTAGTATCGCTGCGCCCTTGGGCTACACCTTC	CASSIAAPLGYTF
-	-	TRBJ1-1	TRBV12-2	TGTGCAAGTCGCTTAGCCCCCCTAGCCCTGTCTCGGGACACTGAAGCTTTCTTT	CASRLAPLALSRDTEAFF
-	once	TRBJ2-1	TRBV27	TGTGCCAGCAGTGTCGGGACAAGAGGGCACAATGAGCAGTTCTTC	CASSVGTRGHNEQFF
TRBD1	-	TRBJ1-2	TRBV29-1	TGCAGCGTAGGACAGGTCAGTGGCTACACCTTC	CSVGQVSGYTF
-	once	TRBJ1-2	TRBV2	TGTGCGAGCAGTGAGTCGGGGACTGACGGCTACACCTTC	CASSESGTDGYTF
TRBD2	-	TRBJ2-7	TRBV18	TGTGCCAGCTCACCTGGGCTAGCGGGAGGGTACGAGCAGTACTTC	CASSPGLAGGYEQYF
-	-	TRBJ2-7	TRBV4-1	TGCGCCAGCAGCCAGAGCCGGACTTGGCTAGCCTACGAGCAGTACTTC	CASSQSRTWLAYEQYF
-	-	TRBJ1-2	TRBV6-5	TGTGCCAGCAGTTACTCCCACAGGGTCACCTATGGCTACACCTTC	CASSYSHRVTYGYTF
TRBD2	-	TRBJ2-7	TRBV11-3	TGTGCCAGCAGCTTGAGCGGGAGTCTGTACGAGCAGTACTTC	CASSLSGSLYEQYF
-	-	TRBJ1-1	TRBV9	TGTGCCAGCAGCGTATTATATAGCACTGAAGCTTTCTTT	CASSVLYSTEAFF
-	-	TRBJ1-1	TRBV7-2	TGTGCCAGCAGCGCAATTACGGACACTGAAGCTTTCTTT	CASSAITDTEAFF
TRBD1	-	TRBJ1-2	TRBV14	TGTGCCAGCAGCCAAGGGGCAGGGGGCAACTCCCTTTTTAACTATGGCTACACCTTC	CASSQGAGGNSLFNYGYTF